Listed here are 32 T cell receptor beta chains from one sample, sequenced in a study of siplizumab effects on memory and regulatory T cells. Sequencing used immunoSEQ multiplex PCR; TCRdb keeps in-frame clones, though not all of them. Here the sample spans approximately 97,000 clones, 90% to 95% being singletons. The sequenced sample consisted of CD4+ T cells sorted from blood. The source of these receptors is a human donor in good health.

This clone has a handful of counts. The chain joins TRBV7-3 to TRBJ1-1, with a tentative D call TRBD1 (6 bases). This CDR3 is 13 amino acids long. From germline, CDR1 is SGHTA and CDR2 FQGTGA. V shed 0 bases and J shed 5 bases, with 7 bases lying between them. As DNA, the CDR3 is TGTGCCAGCAGCTTAACAGGACAGACTGAAGCTTTCTTT. It yields the protein CASSLTGQTEAFF.

The chain is built from TRBV18 and TRBJ1-1; D remains unclear. The CDR3 contains 15 residues. Germline V gives CDR1 KGHSH, CDR2 LQKENI. The V and J ends lost 3 bases and 0 bases respectively, with 11 bases between them. DNA of the CDR3: TGTGCCAGCTCACCTCTGGAGTCCGTGAACACTGAAGCTTTCTTT. Its translation: CASSPLESVNTEAFF.

The chain links TRBV11-3 to TRBJ2-5; D is perhaps TRBD1 or TRBD2 (5 bases each). From germline, CDR1 is SGHNT and CDR2 YENEEA. This CDR3 has 15 amino acids. V dropped 1 base and J dropped 5 bases, with 14 bases sitting between them. Written as DNA, the CDR3 is TGTGCCAGCAGCTTAGGGGGCGGGTCGAGGGAGACCCAGTACTTC. It yields the protein CASSLGGGSRETQYF.

This chain links TRBV5-1 with TRBJ2-7, with TRBD1 matching over 10 bases. Germline V gives CDR1 SGHRS, CDR2 YFSETQ. This CDR3 has 15 amino acids. J was trimmed by 2 bases and V by 0 bases; bases with no gene match: 2. The CDR3, as DNA: TGCGCCAGCAGCTTGGGGGACAGGGGCCCCTACGAGCAGTACTTC. Encoded protein: CASSLGDRGPYEQYF.

This chain connects TRBV6-5 to TRBJ2-7, with no clear D. CDR3 length: 10 amino acids. Germline lookup yields CDR1 MNHEY and CDR2 SVGAGI. This CDR3 reads CAILVNEQYF. The CDR3 DNA reads TGTGCTATCCTCGTCAACGAGCAGTACTTC.

V and J are TRBV5-4 and TRBJ2-1; D is unresolved. The CDR3 runs to 15 residues. Germline CDR1 reads SGHNT; CDR2 reads YYREEE (reference sequence). V dropped 0 bases and J dropped 0 bases, with 7 bases sitting between them. CDR3 sequence reads: CASSLGPSSYNEQFF. The CDR3 DNA is TGTGCCAGCAGCTTGGGCCCCAGCTCCTACAATGAGCAGTTCTTC.

The chain combines TRBV7-8 with TRBJ2-7, with a possible D match to TRBD2 (7 bases). The germline V gene encodes CDR1 SGHVS and CDR2 FQNEAQ. Between the trimmed V and J ends, which lost 5 bases and 0 bases, there was a span of 17 bases. This CDR3 comprises 16 residues. In DNA, the CDR3 is TGTGCCAGCAGCCCAATCGGGGGGCACCCCTCCTACGAGCAGTACTTC. The encoded protein is CASSPIGGHPSYEQYF. Using reference TRBV7-8 and TRBJ2-7 for the parts outside the CDR3, the full variable domain is GAGVSQSPRYKVAKRGQDVALRCDPISGHVSLFWYQQALGQGPEFLTYFQNEAQLDKSGLPSDRFFAERPEGSVSTLKIQRTQQEDSAVYLCASSPIGGHPSYEQYFGPGTRLTVT.

V is TRBV10-1 and J is TRBJ2-5; 13 bases line up with TRBD2. V lost 0 bases and J lost 5; bases outside the gene matches: 9. This CDR3 spans 18 amino acids. CDR1 is WNHNN and CDR2 is SYGVQD in the germline V gene (reference sequence). As DNA, the CDR3 is TGCGCCAGCAGTGAGTCGGCCGGGACTAGCGGGAAGGGGGAGACCCAGTACTTC. Its protein product is CASSESAGTSGKGETQYF.

V gene TRBV7-6 combines with J gene TRBJ2-2, with D possibly being TRBD2 (5 bases). V was pared by 4 bases and J by 2 bases, with 11 bases between. This CDR3 comprises 15 residues. In germline, CDR1 is SGHVS, CDR2 FNYEAQ. This CDR3 is CASSSSPANTGELFF. DNA of the CDR3: TGTGCCAGCAGCTCTAGCCCCGCAAACACCGGGGAGCTGTTTTTT.

Here the CDR3 DNA reads TGTGCCAGCAGTGAAGCGGTTACAGGGAGAACTGAAGCTTTCTTT. This translates into CASSEAVTGRTEAFF. The J gene is TRBJ1-1, the V gene TRBV6-1; perhaps TRBD1 as D (6 bases). The germline V gene has CDR1 MNHNS and CDR2 SASEGT. This CDR3 has 15 amino acids. V lost 0 bases and J 5 bases, leaving 13 bases between the germline ends.

V gene TRBV30 combines with J gene TRBJ1-4, with D possibly matching TRBD1 (6 bases). The V gene's germline CDR1 is GTSNPN and CDR2 SVGIG (reference sequence). CDR3 length equals 15 residues. Trimming stripped 1 base from V and 7 bases from J, with 16 bases between. The CDR3 DNA reads TGTGCCTGGAGTGCCCAAAACAGGGTTCGTGAAAAACTGTTTTTT. Its translation is CAWSAQNRVREKLFF.

The chain couples TRBV2 to TRBJ1-1; possible D gene TRBD1, 6 bases. V lost 6 bases to trimming and J lost 1 base, with 12 bases between them. The CDR3 has 14 residues. Germline CDR1 is SNHLY and CDR2 is FYNNEI. CDR3 bases: TGTGCCAGCAGCGGGGGGGCAAGGAACACTGAAGCTTTCTTT. Translation gives CASSGGARNTEAFF. Variable domain in full (rest from reference TRBV2 and TRBJ1-1): EPEVTQTPSHQVTQMGQEVILRCVPISNHLYFYWYRQILGQKVEFLVSFYNNEISEKSEIFDDQFSVERPDGSNFTLKIRSTKLEDSAMYFCASSGGARNTEAFFGQGTRLTVV.

The chain is built from TRBV6-5 and TRBJ2-7; either TRBD1 or TRBD2 may supply D (5 bases each). Germline V gene lookup returns CDR1 MNHEY and CDR2 SVGAGI. This CDR3 is 12 amino acids long. V was shortened by 5 bases and J by 6 bases, with 11 bases between the two germline ends. The CDR3 is CASSTGTFEQYF. The CDR3 DNA follows: TGTGCCAGCAGTACCGGGACCTTCGAGCAGTACTTC.

The chain combines TRBV2 with TRBJ1-2; TRBD1 agrees at 7 bases. With 4 bases clipped from V and 3 bases from J, the junction kept 8 bases outside the gene matches. This CDR3 comprises 15 residues. The germline gives CDR1 SNHLY, CDR2 FYNNEI. The CDR3 nucleotides are TGTGCCAGCAGTGGAGGAAGGGGGCGAGACTATGGCTACACCTTC. This codes for CASSGGRGRDYGYTF.

This clone ranks as medium-sized. The chain links TRBV19 to TRBJ2-1, with no clear D. The germline V and J ends were trimmed by 5 bases and 9 bases, with 11 bases remaining between them. The germline CDR1 and CDR2 sequences are LNHDA and SQIVND (reference sequence). The CDR3 runs to 12 residues. The CDR3 bases are TGTGCCAGTAGTCGGTGGGATAGTGAGCAGTTCTTC. This gives the protein CASSRWDSEQFF. Supplemented by reference TRBV19 and TRBJ2-1, the full variable domain reads DGGITQSPKYLFRKEGQNVTLSCEQNLNHDAMYWYRQDPGQGLRLIYYSQIVNDFQKGDIAEGYSVSREKKESFPLTVTSAQKNPTAFYLCASSRWDSEQFFGPGTRLTVL.

The CDR3 sequence: CASSQAGANSGNTIYF. The CDR3 DNA follows: TGTGCCAGCAGCCAAGCCGGGGCAAACTCTGGAAACACCATATATTTT. The gene calls are TRBV28 and TRBJ1-3, with a possible D match to TRBD1 (5 bases). CDR3 length equals 16 residues. The V and J ends lost 6 bases and 0 bases respectively, with 15 bases between them. The germline gives CDR1 MDHEN, CDR2 SYDVKM.

The chain recombines TRBV6-1 with TRBJ2-7; D might be TRBD1 (6 bases). This CDR3 is 14 amino acids long. Germline CDR1 MNHNS, CDR2 SASEGT. V lost 4 bases and J lost 3, with 13 bases in between. CDR3 nucleotide sequence: TGTGCCAGCAGTGGGGGCAGGGGCTTCTACGAGCAGTACTTC. Translation gives CASSGGRGFYEQYF.

The J gene is TRBJ2-7, the V gene TRBV7-2; D might be TRBD1 or TRBD2, each matching 5 bases. Germline V gene lookup returns CDR1 SGHTA and CDR2 FQGNSA. V was pared by 1 base and J by 7 bases, with 17 bases between. There are 15 residues in the CDR3. This CDR3 is CASSLVVVLEGEQYF. The CDR3 DNA sequence: TGTGCCAGCAGCTTAGTTGTCGTACTAGAGGGGGAGCAGTACTTC.

The rearrangement joins TRBV7-3 to TRBJ1-1, with D unclear. Trimming took 6 bases from V and 2 from J, leaving 10 bases between them. Germline-derived CDR1 and CDR2 are SGHTA and FQGTGA. The CDR3 contains 13 residues. The chain's CDR3 is CASSLTSNTEAFF. The CDR3 nucleotides are TGTGCCAGCAGTCTCACAAGTAACACTGAAGCTTTCTTT.

V is TRBV4-1 and J is TRBJ2-3; 11 nucleotides agree with TRBD2. Unmatched junction bases numbered 5, after V lost 2 bases and J lost 4 bases. From germline, CDR1 is MGHRA and CDR2 YSYEKL. The CDR3 is 16 amino acids. The DNA of the CDR3 is TGCGCCAGCAGCCAACCGACTAGCGGGACCCCAGATACGCAGTATTTT. This sequence encodes CASSQPTSGTPDTQYF.

V is TRBV27 and J is TRBJ2-7; 8 nucleotides agree with TRBD2. The CDR3 loop spans 15 amino acids. From germline, CDR1 is MNHEY and CDR2 SMNVEV (reference sequence). J was trimmed by 0 bases and V by 6 bases; bases with no gene match: 7. The CDR3 loop is CASRSTAGGSYEQYF. The CDR3 region has the DNA TGTGCCAGCAGATCCACGGCGGGGGGCTCCTACGAGCAGTACTTC.

This rearrangement joins TRBV7-3 to TRBJ2-3, with D unclear. The CDR3 runs 14 residues. Per germline, CDR1 SGHTA and CDR2 FQGTGA. Trimming removed 2 bases from V and 5 bases from J, with 11 bases in between. The CDR3 bases are TGTGCCAGCAGCTTACTCGGGTCGGGAGATACGCAGTATTTT. This gives the protein CASSLLGSGDTQYF.

The V gene is TRBV5-4, the J gene TRBJ2-1, with TRBD1 matching over 7 bases. Germline CDR1 reads SGHNT; CDR2 reads YYREEE (reference sequence). CDR3 length equals 17 residues. V dropped 4 bases and J dropped 5; count of bases not matched to a gene: 15. Here the CDR3 reads CASSPSPGTEGDNEQFF. CDR3 nucleotide sequence: TGTGCCAGCAGCCCCTCCCCCGGGACAGAGGGTGACAATGAGCAGTTCTTC.

The V call is TRBV5-1, the J call TRBJ2-2, with 10 nucleotides matching TRBD2. This CDR3 region has 18 residues. The germline CDR1 and CDR2 sequences are SGHRS and YFSETQ. After removal of 1 base from V and 6 bases from J, the junction contained 12 bases not matched to a gene. The CDR3 DNA reads TGCGCCAGCAGCTTGTTTGGACTAGCGGTCCCTTCTGCCGGGGAGCTGTTTTTT. Translated, it gives CASSLFGLAVPSAGELFF.

The chain has TRBV7-9 and TRBJ2-3; D gene ambiguous. V was cut by 5 bases and J by 2 bases, with 11 bases left in between. The germline gives CDR1 SEHNR, CDR2 FQNEAQ (reference sequence). This CDR3 comprises 14 residues. CDR3 sequence reads: CASSPRRPTDTQYF. CDR3 bases: TGTGCCAGCAGCCCGAGGCGACCCACAGATACGCAGTATTTT.

The genes are TRBV11-2 and TRBJ1-3; D ambiguous. The length of the CDR3 is 12 residues. V was trimmed by 0 bases and J by 12 bases, leaving 9 bases between them. Germline V CDR1 and CDR2: SGHAT, FQNNGV. The CDR3 nucleotides are TGTGCCAGCAGCTTAGATCGGTCTCGCATATATTTT. Protein product: CASSLDRSRIYF.

This rearrangement joins TRBV9 to TRBJ2-3; TRBD2 agrees at 10 bases. Per the germline V gene, CDR1 is SGDLS and CDR2 is YYNGEE. This CDR3 has 18 residues. V dropped 4 bases and J dropped 0; count of bases not matched to a gene: 11. The CDR3: CASSLGSGRGSSTDTQYF. The CDR3 DNA reads as TGTGCCAGCAGCCTCGGCAGCGGGAGGGGTTCTAGCACAGATACGCAGTATTTT.

V is TRBV28 and J is TRBJ2-3; D perhaps matches TRBD1 (6 bases). Germline V gene sequence: CDR1 MDHEN, CDR2 SYDVKM. Trimming took off 5 bases at V and 8 bases at J, with 17 bases between the two ends. This CDR3 contains 14 residues. The CDR3 loop reads CASSTGLRFGTQYF. As DNA, the CDR3 is TGTGCCAGCAGTACAGGGTTGCGGTTCGGTACGCAGTATTTT.

The chain is built from TRBV14 and TRBJ2-7, with 9 bases lining up with TRBD2. Germline assignment: CDR1 SGHDN and CDR2 FVKESK. CDR3 length: 18 amino acids. Losses at the gene ends were 1 base for V and 3 bases for J; bases not matched to a gene: 13. CDR3 amino acids: CASSQALSGRSRYYEQYF. The CDR3 coding sequence is TGTGCCAGCAGCCAAGCTCTAAGCGGGAGGTCTCGGTACTACGAGCAGTACTTC.

The gene calls are TRBV20-1 and TRBJ1-2; D gene uncertain. The CDR3 spans 11 residues. Trimming took off 4 bases at V and 7 bases at J, with 10 bases between the two ends. The germline gives CDR1 DFQATT, CDR2 SNEGSKA (reference sequence). The CDR3 DNA is TGCAGTGCTACTAAGAGGGTTGGCTACACCTTC. Encoded protein: CSATKRVGYTF.

The chain uses TRBV19 and TRBJ2-6, with 7 bases fitting TRBD1. The junction had 0 bases not matched to a gene; V was cut back by 5 bases and J by 2 bases. CDR3 size: 14 residues. The germline gives CDR1 LNHDA, CDR2 SQIVND (reference sequence). CDR3 protein: CASSDRAGANVLTF. The DNA of the CDR3 is TGTGCCAGTAGTGACAGGGCTGGGGCCAACGTCCTGACTTTC.

The chain is built from TRBV7-3 and TRBJ2-1; 7 nucleotides align to TRBD2. The CDR3 runs to 15 residues. The trim removed 2 bases at V and 0 bases at J, leaving 1 base unmatched. From germline, CDR1 is SGHTA and CDR2 FQGTGA. This chain's CDR3 is CASSLAGDSYNEQFF. CDR3 DNA: TGTGCCAGCAGCTTAGCGGGGGACTCCTACAATGAGCAGTTCTTC.